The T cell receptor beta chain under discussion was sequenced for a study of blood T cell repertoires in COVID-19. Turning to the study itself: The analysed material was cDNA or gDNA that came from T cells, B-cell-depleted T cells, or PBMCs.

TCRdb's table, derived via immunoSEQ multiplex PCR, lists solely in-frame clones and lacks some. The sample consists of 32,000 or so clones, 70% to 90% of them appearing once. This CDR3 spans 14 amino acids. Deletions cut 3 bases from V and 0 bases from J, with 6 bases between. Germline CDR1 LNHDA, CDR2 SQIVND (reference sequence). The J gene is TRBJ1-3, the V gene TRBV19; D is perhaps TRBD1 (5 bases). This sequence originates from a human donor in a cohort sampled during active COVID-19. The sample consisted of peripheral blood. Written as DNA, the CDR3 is TGTGCCAGTAGTATGGGGCGCTCTGGAAACACCATATATTTT. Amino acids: CASSMGRSGNTIYF.